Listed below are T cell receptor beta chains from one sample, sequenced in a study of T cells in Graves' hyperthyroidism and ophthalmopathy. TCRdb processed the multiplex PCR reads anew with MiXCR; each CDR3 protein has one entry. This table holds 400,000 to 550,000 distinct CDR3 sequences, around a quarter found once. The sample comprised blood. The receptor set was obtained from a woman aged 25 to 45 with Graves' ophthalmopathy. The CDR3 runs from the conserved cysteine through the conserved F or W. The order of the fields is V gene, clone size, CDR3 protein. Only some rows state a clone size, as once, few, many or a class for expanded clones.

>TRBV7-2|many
CASSWDWSKGNTIYF
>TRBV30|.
CAWRIKPSIVLAKNIQYF
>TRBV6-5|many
CASSYRVESNQPQHF
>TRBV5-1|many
CASSVGGSYEQYF
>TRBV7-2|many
CASSLGRTGAGGYGYTF
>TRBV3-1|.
CASSQEKLEGNEQYF
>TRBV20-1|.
CSATPLAGYQETQYF
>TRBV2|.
CASSEALRASGFYEQYF
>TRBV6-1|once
CASRGGQNSPLNF
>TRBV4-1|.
CASSQGRNRAYEQYF
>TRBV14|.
CASSQGRGYNSPLHF
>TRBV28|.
CASSTSGAGDSPLHF
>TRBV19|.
CASSDRLGYGYTF
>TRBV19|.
CASSWSGEETQYF
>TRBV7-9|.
CASLEVEAFF
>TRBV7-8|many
CASSPPGPSYGYTF
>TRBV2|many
CASSDRADFYEQYF
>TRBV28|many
CASSLLQAGRVSNQPQHF
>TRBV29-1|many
CSAWDRTYGYTF
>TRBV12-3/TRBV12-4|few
CASSLTGQGNTIYF
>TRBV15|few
CATSREARDYEQYF
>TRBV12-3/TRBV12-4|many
CASSGTSVQETQYF
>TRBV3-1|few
CASSHRDSGNTEAFF
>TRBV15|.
CATSRALGTATGELFF
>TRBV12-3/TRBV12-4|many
CASRERWTPEAFF
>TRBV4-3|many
CASSQAIQLVSTMGTGELFF
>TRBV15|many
CATSRDRLGLGNTEAFF
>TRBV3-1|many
CASSQDPRLRNNANTGELFF
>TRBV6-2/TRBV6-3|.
CASSRTGYGNTIYF
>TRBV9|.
CASSVGGEFYGYTF
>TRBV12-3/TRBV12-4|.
CASSWERAEAFF
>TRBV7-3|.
CASSLGPGQGLYEQYF
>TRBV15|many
CATSRVKVGGGYTF
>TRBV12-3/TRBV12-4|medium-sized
CASSPDLLSNQPQHF
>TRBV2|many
CASSGYRSSYEQYF
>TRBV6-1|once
CARKGERYEQYF
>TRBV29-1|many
CSVRGGRQNTEAFF
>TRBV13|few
CASRQSLSGDPDTQYF
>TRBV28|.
CASSLVGGDAWEPLHF
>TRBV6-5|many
CASSYSITGIEAFF
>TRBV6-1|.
CASSGSGSLYEQYF
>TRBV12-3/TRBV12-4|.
CASSSRTGDYSNQPQHF
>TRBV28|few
CASSSDTDVMNTEAFF
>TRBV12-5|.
CASGLGDREGDTEVFF
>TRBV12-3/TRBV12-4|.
CASSLRGVISGYTF
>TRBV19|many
CASSPSLVSGNTIYF
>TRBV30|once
CAWSRTDTEAFF
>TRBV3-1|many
CASGTGNQPQHF
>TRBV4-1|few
CASSRSTRQETQYF
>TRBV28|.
CASSFPGFNQPQHF
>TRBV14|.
CASSQDIWTNTGELFF
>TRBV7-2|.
CASSLAPSGFSYEQYF
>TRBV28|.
CASSLRVWFGNQPQHF
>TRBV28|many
CASSFRDRKTYTQYF
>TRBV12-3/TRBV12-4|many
CASSLGQYSNQPQHF
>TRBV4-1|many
CASSQEGQGAGGYTF
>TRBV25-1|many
CASSDRGAMTGELFF